Below, 20 T cell receptor beta chains from the same sample are listed, as sequenced in a study of siplizumab effects on memory and regulatory T cells. Clones were sequenced by immunoSEQ multiplex PCR, and TCRdb holds only the in-frame ones, with some missing. The data hold some 100,000 clones, with 75% to 95% observed a single time. Sequences were obtained from CD4+ T cells sorted from blood. These receptors all come from a human donor in good health.

The chain employs TRBV18 and TRBJ2-5; D unresolved. The CDR3 is made up of 13 amino acids. Germline lookup yields CDR1 KGHSH and CDR2 LQKENI. V was pared by 7 bases and J by 4 bases, with 13 bases between. The CDR3 DNA reads as TGTGCCAGCTACCGTGGGCTAGGAGAGACCCAGTACTTC. Translating it yields CASYRGLGETQYF.

This clone was recorded only once. The chain employs TRBV5-1 and TRBJ2-7, with D maybe TRBD2 (5 bases). The germline V gene has CDR1 SGHRS and CDR2 YFSETQ. The V and J ends lost 4 bases and 2 bases respectively, with 13 bases between them. There are 14 residues in the CDR3. Written as DNA, the CDR3 is TGCGCCAGCAGCCGGGGTGAGGTTGCCTACGAGCAGTACTTC. Translating gives CASSRGEVAYEQYF.

This chain links TRBV19 with TRBJ1-2; unclear D gene. The CDR3 is 15 residues long. In germline, CDR1 is LNHDA, CDR2 SQIVND (reference sequence). Trimming removed 7 bases from V and 8 bases from J, with 23 bases in between. The CDR3 region has the DNA TGTGCCAGTATCCTGCTCAGCAGGCGGAATGGCGGCTACACCTTC. Its translation: CASILLSRRNGGYTF. Using reference TRBV19 and TRBJ1-2 for the parts outside the CDR3, the full variable domain is DGGITQSPKYLFRKEGQNVTLSCEQNLNHDAMYWYRQDPGQGLRLIYYSQIVNDFQKGDIAEGYSVSREKKESFPLTVTSAQKNPTAFYLCASILLSRRNGGYTFGSGTRLTVV.

Comments on this clone: In the same sample, other DNA sequences code for this CDR3. This chain uses TRBV14 with TRBJ1-1; D possibly corresponds to TRBD1 (6 bases). The V and J ends lost 4 bases and 2 bases respectively, with 8 bases between them. This CDR3 has 13 amino acids. The germline V gene encodes CDR1 SGHDN and CDR2 FVKESK. This CDR3 reads CASSLQGNTEAFF. In DNA, the CDR3 is TGTGCCAGCAGCCTACAGGGTAACACTGAAGCTTTCTTT. The full variable domain, in which reference TRBV14 and TRBJ1-1 provide the parts outside the CDR3, is EAGVTQFPSHSVIEKGQTVTLRCDPISGHDNLYWYRRVMGKEIKFLLHFVKESKQDESGMPNNRFLAERTGGTYSTLKVQPAELEDSGVYFCASSLQGNTEAFFGQGTRLTVV.

V usage is TRBV5-3 and J usage is TRBJ2-3, with a possible D match to TRBD1 (6 bases). TRBV5-3 is an ORF; its function is uncertain. Deletions cut 4 bases from V and 3 bases from J, with 15 bases between. The CDR3 extends over 15 amino acids. For the CDR3, the DNA is TGTGCCAGAAGCCACAAGACAGGTGTTACAGATACGCAGTATTTT. This codes for CARSHKTGVTDTQYF.

This clone was picked up one time. V is TRBV28 and J is TRBJ1-1; D may be TRBD1 (5 bases). The CDR3 totals 12 residues. V lost 7 bases to trimming and J lost 9 bases, with 15 bases between them. Per the germline V gene, CDR1 is MDHEN and CDR2 is SYDVKM. CDR3 region: CASIRGERQAFF. The DNA of the CDR3 is TGTGCCAGCATTCGAGGGGAGCGGCAAGCTTTCTTT.

The rearrangement joins TRBV29-1 to TRBJ2-3; TRBD2 aligns across 12 bases. Germline CDR1 and CDR2: SQVTM and ANQGSEA. The CDR3 is 15 amino acids. The ends lost 8 bases at V and 3 bases at J; junction bases unmatched: 9. The CDR3 sequence is CSPGASGGATDTQYF. CDR3 nucleotide sequence: TGCAGCCCTGGCGCTAGCGGGGGGGCAACAGATACGCAGTATTTT.

The chain employs TRBV7-2 and TRBJ1-4; D not resolved. V shed 6 bases and J shed 4 bases, with 12 bases lying between them. The CDR3 runs to 14 residues. The germline V gene encodes CDR1 SGHTA and CDR2 FQGNSA. The CDR3 DNA reads as TGTGCCAGCAGGAGGCCGATCCGTAATGAAAAACTGTTTTTT. It encodes CASRRPIRNEKLFF.

This clone was counted a single time. The chain combines TRBV6-6 with TRBJ1-2, with 9 bases matching TRBD1. CDR3 length: 13 residues. The germline V gene encodes CDR1 MNHNY and CDR2 SVGAGI (reference sequence). The V segment lost 6 bases and the J segment 5 bases; nucleotides outside the gene matches: 4. The CDR3 sequence: CASSSGQGYGYTF. DNA of the CDR3: TGTGCCAGCAGCTCGGGACAGGGATATGGCTACACCTTC.

This rearrangement joins TRBV5-4 to TRBJ2-1; D unclear. The CDR3 has 15 amino acids. Between the trimmed V and J ends, which lost 0 bases and 1 base, there was a span of 8 bases. CDR1 and CDR2 (germline): SGHNT, YYREEE (reference sequence). CDR3: CASSLVILSYNEQFF. The CDR3 bases are TGTGCCAGCAGCTTGGTAATCCTATCCTACAATGAGCAGTTCTTC.

The chain has TRBV10-3 and TRBJ1-1; D gene unclear. The CDR3 runs to 12 residues. V was pared by 11 bases and J by 0 bases, with 10 bases between. The germline CDR1 and CDR2 sequences are ENHRY and SYGVKD. The CDR3 nucleotides read TGTGCCTCCAGGAGTCTGAACACTGAAGCTTTCTTT. This codes for CASRSLNTEAFF.

The chain carries TRBV10-3 and TRBJ2-3, with TRBD2 as a possible D gene (6 bases). The ends were cut back, 6 bases at V and 0 bases at J, with 7 bases in the middle. The V gene's germline CDR1 is ENHRY and CDR2 SYGVKD. The CDR3 consists of 13 residues. In nucleotides, the CDR3 is TGTGCCATCAGCGGGACTAGCACAGATACGCAGTATTTT. It translates to CAISGTSTDTQYF.

The V call is TRBV5-1, the J call TRBJ2-7; tentatively, D is TRBD1 (5 bases). The CDR3 is 13 amino acids. The V gene lost 7 bases and the J gene lost 2 bases, with 13 bases spanning the gap. From germline, CDR1 is SGHRS and CDR2 YFSETQ. As DNA, the CDR3 is TGCGCCAGCGAAGAAGACAGAGCCTACGAGCAGTACTTC. This sequence encodes CASEEDRAYEQYF.

For the CDR3, the DNA is TGTGCCAGCAGTGAAGCTTGGCAGGTGAGCACAGATACGCAGTATTTT. The encoded protein is CASSEAWQVSTDTQYF. The chain employs TRBV6-1 and TRBJ2-3; D remains unclear. Germline values: CDR1 MNHNS, CDR2 SASEGT. The ends were cut back, 0 bases at V and 0 bases at J, with 10 bases in the middle. The CDR3 is made up of 16 amino acids.

A remark on this clone: The same CDR3 arises from other DNA sequences in this sample as well. This rearrangement joins TRBV18 to TRBJ1-2; D call uncertain. V lost 2 bases, J lost 1 base, and 5 bases lay in between. The CDR3 is 13 amino acids. Germline-derived CDR1 and CDR2 are KGHSH and LQKENI. The CDR3, as DNA: TGTGCCAGCTCACCAACGGATAACTATGGCTACACCTTC. Its protein is CASSPTDNYGYTF.

The gene calls are TRBV7-9 and TRBJ2-6; D call uncertain. The CDR3 extends over 14 amino acids. The germline V gene has CDR1 SEHNR and CDR2 FQNEAQ (reference sequence). Trimming cost V 1 base and J 3 bases, with 4 bases left between them. CDR3 sequence: CASSLGGGANVLTF. CDR3 bases: TGTGCCAGCAGCTTAGGGGGTGGGGCCAACGTCCTGACTTTC.

V is TRBV29-1 and J is TRBJ1-2; weak D call: TRBD1 (5 bases). Germline assignment: CDR1 SQVTM and CDR2 ANQGSEA. This CDR3 is 12 amino acids long. Trimming took off 7 bases at V and 2 bases at J, with 11 bases between the two ends. The CDR3 protein is CSAQGVNYGYTF. The CDR3 DNA follows: TGCAGCGCCCAAGGGGTCAACTATGGCTACACCTTC. Using reference TRBV29-1 and TRBJ1-2 for the parts outside the CDR3, the full variable domain is SAVISQKPSRDICQRGTSLTIQCQVDSQVTMMFWYRQQPGQSLTLIATANQGSEATYESGFVIDKFPISRPNLTFSTLTVSNMSPEDSSIYLCSAQGVNYGYTFGSGTRLTVV.

This chain joins TRBV4-2 and TRBJ2-3; 16 nucleotides line up with TRBD2. The CDR3 is 18 amino acids. V shed 2 bases, J shed 6 bases, and the junction held 8 bases outside the gene matches. The germline gives CDR1 LGHNA, CDR2 YNFKEQ. CDR3 amino acids: CASSQIPGLAGGPDTQYF. CDR3 bases: TGTGCCAGCAGCCAAATTCCGGGACTAGCGGGGGGGCCTGATACGCAGTATTTT.

The chain couples TRBV5-1 to TRBJ1-1; a possible D gene is TRBD1 (5 bases). Trimming pared 0 bases from V and 3 bases from J, leaving 12 bases between. The CDR3 contains 15 residues. Germline V gene lookup returns CDR1 SGHRS and CDR2 YFSETQ. CDR3: CASSLGRGMDTEAFF. The CDR3 DNA sequence: TGCGCCAGCAGCTTGGGGCGGGGGATGGACACTGAAGCTTTCTTT.

The gene calls are TRBV19 and TRBJ1-5, with D perhaps TRBD1 (5 bases). Trimming shortened V by 3 bases and J by 9 bases, and 12 bases separated the two germline ends. This CDR3 has 13 residues. Germline V gives CDR1 LNHDA, CDR2 SQIVND (reference sequence). The CDR3 loop is CASSMWGPWPQHF. The CDR3 DNA sequence: TGTGCCAGTAGTATGTGGGGCCCTTGGCCCCAGCATTTT.